This T cell receptor beta chain was captured in a study of T-cell reconstitution after alpha-beta-depleted transplantation in children. This sample's TCRbeta library carried unique molecular identifier barcodes. TCRdb independently ran MiXCR on the PCR reads; one entry per CDR3 protein. The sample lists 800,000 to 1,000,000 distinct CDR3 sequences; under 30% were seen once. Trimming left V 6 bases short and J 7 bases short, with 10 bases between. Germline lookup yields CDR1 SQVTM and CDR2 ANQGSEA. The CDR3 totals 10 residues. This chain connects TRBV29-1 to TRBJ2-7; D not certain. The sample here was PBMCs, mostly from graft donor cells, taken 360 days after TCRalphabeta/CD19-depleted stem cell transplant. This TCR was recovered from a boy younger than two who had a stem cell transplant for SCID, so the T cells may come from the graft donor. The CDR3 is CSVVDSEQYF. CDR3 in DNA: TGCAGCGTAGTAGATTCGGAGCAGTACTTC.